The 15 T cell receptor beta chains given below trace back to one sample, sequenced in a study of blood T cell repertoires in COVID-19. Repertoires were generated with immunoSEQ multiplex PCR, while TCRdb's copy carries only in-frame clones and drops some. The sample shows 160,000 or so clones, about 77% of them seen only once. The sequencing input was peripheral blood. The receptors here all came from a woman of 80 years or more with acute or convalescent COVID-19.

The rearrangement uses TRBV7-8 and TRBJ1-4, with D maybe TRBD1 (6 bases). Germline CDR1 reads SGHVS; CDR2 reads FQNEAQ. V lost 4 bases, J lost 11 bases, and 11 bases lay in between. This CDR3 spans 12 amino acids. The CDR3 reads CASSSDRIKLFF. The CDR3 coding sequence is TGTGCCAGCAGCTCGGACAGAATCAAACTGTTTTTT.

This clone was detected a few times. V usage is TRBV5-1 and J usage is TRBJ1-1; D remains unclear. V was cut by 1 base and J by 4 bases, with 17 bases left in between. The CDR3 length is 16 residues. CDR1 is SGHRS, CDR2 YFSETQ, per germline. This CDR3 is CASSLPTPRSGTEAFF. CDR3 DNA sequence: TGCGCCAGCAGCTTGCCCACTCCCAGGTCCGGCACTGAAGCTTTCTTT.

Note on this clone: Other nucleotide sequences from this sample produce the same CDR3. The chain joins TRBV2 to TRBJ2-7, with 7 positions matching TRBD1. The CDR3 has 13 residues. The germline V gene encodes CDR1 SNHLY and CDR2 FYNNEI. V gave up 4 bases and J gave up 2 bases; unmatched junction bases: 2. The CDR3 spells CASSVQGAYEQYF. In DNA form, the CDR3 reads TGTGCCAGCAGTGTTCAGGGGGCCTACGAGCAGTACTTC.

This chain uses TRBV5-4 with TRBJ2-1; D is possibly TRBD2 (8 bases). CDR3 size: 14 residues. V shed 4 bases and J shed 10 bases, with 18 bases lying between them. In germline, CDR1 is SGHNT, CDR2 YYREEE (reference sequence). CDR3 in amino acids: CASSRGGTEWEQFF. The CDR3 nucleotides are TGTGCCAGCAGCCGCGGGGGGACAGAATGGGAGCAGTTCTTC.

Concerning this clone: At one end the junction does not follow the germline gene, possibly because of a read error. The chain couples TRBV7-2 to TRBJ1-4; 8 bases align to TRBD1. The CDR3 contains 15 residues. Germline loops: CDR1 SGHTA, CDR2 FQGNSA. CDR3 sequence reads: CAGSLPRTGHEKLFF. The CDR3 DNA reads TGTGCCGGCAGCTTACCGCGGACAGGGCATGAAAAACTGTTTTTT.

J is TRBJ2-6 and V is TRBV7-8; D not certain. In germline, CDR1 is SGHVS, CDR2 FQNEAQ. This CDR3 has 16 amino acids. Trimming removed 3 bases from V and 0 bases from J, with 9 bases in between. The CDR3 nucleotides are TGTGCCAGCAGCTTTGTGAGATCCTCTGGGGCCAACGTCCTGACTTTC. It encodes CASSFVRSSGANVLTF.

The gene calls are TRBV6-5 and TRBJ2-1; 7 bases agree with TRBD1. V dropped 6 bases and J dropped 14; count of bases not matched to a gene: 10. Germline V CDR1 and CDR2: MNHEY, SVGAGI. CDR3 size: 12 residues. This CDR3 is CASSSPGTVEFF. CDR3 bases: TGTGCCAGCAGCTCGCCCGGGACAGTGGAGTTCTTC.

CDR3 amino acids: CAWSAGHNSNQPQHF. The CDR3 coding sequence is TGTGCCTGGAGTGCGGGACATAATAGCAATCAGCCCCAGCATTTT. The genes are TRBV30 and TRBJ1-5; D perhaps matches TRBD1 (6 bases). With 1 base removed from V and 0 bases from J, the gap between germline ends came to 10 bases. The length of the CDR3 is 15 residues. The V gene's germline CDR1 is GTSNPN and CDR2 SVGIG (reference sequence).

This clone was seen only once. J is TRBJ2-1 and V is TRBV30; D is possibly TRBD1 (6 bases). Germline V gene sequence: CDR1 GTSNPN, CDR2 SVGIG (reference sequence). The CDR3 runs to 13 residues. Trimming removed 2 bases from V and 8 bases from J, with 13 bases in between. CDR3 DNA: TGTGCCTGGAGTCGCCGCAAGGGGGATGAGCAGTTCTTC. Translating gives CAWSRRKGDEQFF.

The chain links TRBV30 to TRBJ2-7; tentative D call: TRBD1 (5 bases). Germline V gives CDR1 GTSNPN, CDR2 SVGIG (reference sequence). The CDR3 totals 15 residues. Trimming cost V 0 bases and J 0 bases, with 12 bases left between them. Written as DNA, the CDR3 is TGTGCCTGGAGTGTAAGGGGCCATTTCTCCTACGAGCAGTACTTC. It is translated as CAWSVRGHFSYEQYF.

This chain joins TRBV5-1 and TRBJ2-7; weak D call: TRBD2 (6 bases). The CDR3 has 14 residues. Deletions cut 0 bases from V and 6 bases from J, with 13 bases between. In germline, CDR1 is SGHRS, CDR2 YFSETQ. The CDR3 reads CASSLALGGGEQYF. The CDR3, as DNA: TGCGCCAGCAGCTTGGCCCTCGGGGGAGGCGAGCAGTACTTC. The variable domain in full, completed from reference TRBV5-1 and TRBJ2-7, reads KAGVTQTPRYLIKTRGQQVTLSCSPISGHRSVSWYQQTPGQGLQFLFEYFSETQRNKGNFPGRFSGRQFSNSRSEMNVSTLELGDSALYLCASSLALGGGEQYFGPGTRLTVT.

The gene calls are TRBV3-1 (or the pseudogene TRBV3-2) and TRBJ1-1; no firm D call. The CDR3 runs 14 residues. Germline lookup yields CDR1 LGHDT and CDR2 YNNKEL (reference sequence). Trimming took 3 bases from V and 2 from J, leaving 10 bases between them. The CDR3 nucleotides are TGTGCCAGCAGCCAGATGATCGGTAACACTGAAGCTTTCTTT. Protein product: CASSQMIGNTEAFF.

The V gene is TRBV4-1, the J gene TRBJ1-1; tentative D call: TRBD1 (6 bases). This CDR3 is 16 amino acids long. CDR1 MGHRA and CDR2 YSYEKL come from the germline V gene. The V and J ends lost 4 bases and 4 bases respectively, with 19 bases between them. CDR3 sequence reads: CASSPRWGRGSTEAFF. The CDR3 nucleotides read TGCGCCAGCAGCCCTAGGTGGGGCAGGGGTTCCACTGAAGCTTTCTTT.

The V call is TRBV3-1 (or the pseudogene TRBV3-2), the J call TRBJ2-2, with unresolved D. Germline-derived CDR1 and CDR2 are LGHDT and YNNKEL (reference sequence). Trimming left V 3 bases short and J 2 bases short, with 7 bases between. The CDR3 extends over 14 amino acids. DNA of the CDR3: TGTGCCAGCAGCCACAGTCCTAACACCGGGGAGCTGTTTTTT. Its protein product is CASSHSPNTGELFF.

This rearrangement joins TRBV5-4 to TRBJ2-3; 7 bases fit TRBD2. V lost 5 bases and J lost 4; bases outside the gene matches: 10. This CDR3 region has 15 residues. Germline V gene data show CDR1 as SGHNT and CDR2 as YYREEE (reference sequence). The CDR3 is CASRRGGRGADTQYF. The CDR3 DNA follows: TGTGCCAGCAGGCGGGGAGGGAGAGGAGCAGATACGCAGTATTTT.